This TCR beta chain originates from a study of T cell repertoires in cytomegalovirus infection. V was pared by 6 bases and J by 7 bases, with 9 bases between. This CDR3 is built from 10 residues. Germline CDR1 reads DFQATT; CDR2 reads SNEGSKA (reference sequence). About this clonotype itself: Its antigen is still unknown.

TCRdb reprocessed the reads via MiXCR and lists one record per CDR3 protein. Found here are approximately 730,000 distinct CDR3 sequences, about 30% of them singletons; the top ten hold 15% to 20%. The TCR originated in a human donor in good health (CMV status not recorded). Some clones in this sample may be carry-over from other donors' samples. V is TRBV20-1 and J is TRBJ1-2; no definite D call. Sequencing used cultured PBMCs, obtained from culture after CMV antigen stimulation. The CDR3 bases are TGCAGTGCCTCCCCGTCTGGCTACACCTTC. Its protein is CSASPSGYTF.